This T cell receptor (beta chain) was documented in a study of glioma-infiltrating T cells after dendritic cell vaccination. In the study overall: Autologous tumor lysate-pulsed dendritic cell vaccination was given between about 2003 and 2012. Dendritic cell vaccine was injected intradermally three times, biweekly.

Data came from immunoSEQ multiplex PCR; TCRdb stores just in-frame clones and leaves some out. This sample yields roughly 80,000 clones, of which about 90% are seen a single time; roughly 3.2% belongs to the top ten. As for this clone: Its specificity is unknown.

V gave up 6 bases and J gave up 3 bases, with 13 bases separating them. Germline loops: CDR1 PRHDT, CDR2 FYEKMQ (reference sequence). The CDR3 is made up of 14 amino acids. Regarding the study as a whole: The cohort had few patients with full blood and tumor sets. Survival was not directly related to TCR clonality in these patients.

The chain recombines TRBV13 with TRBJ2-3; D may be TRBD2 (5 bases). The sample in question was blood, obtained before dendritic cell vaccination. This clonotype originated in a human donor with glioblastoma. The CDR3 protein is CASSPWRQTDTQYF. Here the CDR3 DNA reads TGTGCCAGCAGTCCATGGAGGCAGACAGATACGCAGTATTTT.